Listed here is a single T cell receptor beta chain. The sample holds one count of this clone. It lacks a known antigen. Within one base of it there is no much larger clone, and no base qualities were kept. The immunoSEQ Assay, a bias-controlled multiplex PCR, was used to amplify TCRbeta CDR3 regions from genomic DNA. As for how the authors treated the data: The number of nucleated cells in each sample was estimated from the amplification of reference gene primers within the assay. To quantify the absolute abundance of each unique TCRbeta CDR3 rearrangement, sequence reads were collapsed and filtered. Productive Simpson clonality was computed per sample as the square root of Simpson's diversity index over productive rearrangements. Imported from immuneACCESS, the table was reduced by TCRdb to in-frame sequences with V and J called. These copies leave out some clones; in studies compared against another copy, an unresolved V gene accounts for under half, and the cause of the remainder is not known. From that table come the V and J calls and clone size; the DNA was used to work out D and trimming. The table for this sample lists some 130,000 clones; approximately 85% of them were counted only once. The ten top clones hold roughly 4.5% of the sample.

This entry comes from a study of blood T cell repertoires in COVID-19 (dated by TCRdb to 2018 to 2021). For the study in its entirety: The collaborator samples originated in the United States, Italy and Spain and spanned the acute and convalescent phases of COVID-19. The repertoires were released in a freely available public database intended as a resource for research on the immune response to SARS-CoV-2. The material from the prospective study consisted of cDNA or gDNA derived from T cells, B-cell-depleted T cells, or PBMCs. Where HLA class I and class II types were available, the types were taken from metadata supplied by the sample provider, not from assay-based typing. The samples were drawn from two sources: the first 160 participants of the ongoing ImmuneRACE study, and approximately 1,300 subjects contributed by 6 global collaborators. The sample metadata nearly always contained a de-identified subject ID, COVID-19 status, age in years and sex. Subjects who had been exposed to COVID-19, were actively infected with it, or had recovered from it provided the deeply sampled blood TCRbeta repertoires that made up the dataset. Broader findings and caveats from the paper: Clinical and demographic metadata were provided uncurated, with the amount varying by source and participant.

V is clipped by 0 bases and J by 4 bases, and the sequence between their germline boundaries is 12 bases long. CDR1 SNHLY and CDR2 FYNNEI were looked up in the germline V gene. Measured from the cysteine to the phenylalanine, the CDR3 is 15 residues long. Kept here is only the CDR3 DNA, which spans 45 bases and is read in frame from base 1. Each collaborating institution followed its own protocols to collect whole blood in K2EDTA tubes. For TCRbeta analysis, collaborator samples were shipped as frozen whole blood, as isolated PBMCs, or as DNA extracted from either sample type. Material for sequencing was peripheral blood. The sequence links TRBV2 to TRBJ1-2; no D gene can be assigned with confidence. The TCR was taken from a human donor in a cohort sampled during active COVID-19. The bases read TGTGCCAGCAGTGAAGCCCAATCGGTTCCCTATGGCTACACCTTC. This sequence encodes CASSEAQSVPYGYTF.